Below, 5 T cell receptor beta chains from the same sample are listed, as sequenced in a study of shared clonotypes between healthy human individuals. The table came from immunoSEQ multiplex PCR; TCRdb's copy has only in-frame clones and leaves some out. The sample lists over a million clones; approximately 76% were seen once. Sequences were obtained from memory CD4+ T cells sorted from blood. Subset indicated: CD45RA-negative fraction. The receptor source for this set is a man between 18 and 35 years old in good health.

A word on this clone: It may be a read error: a sequence one base away is much more abundant. The chain combines TRBV7-6 with TRBJ2-1, with D tentatively TRBD2 (6 bases). CDR1 SGHVS and CDR2 FNYEAQ come from the germline V gene. The CDR3 has 15 amino acids. V was trimmed by 3 bases and J by 0 bases, leaving 9 bases between them. The DNA for the CDR3 is TGTGCCAGCAGCTTGGTCGGGGGCTCCTACAATGAGCAGTTCTTC. As protein: CASSLVGGSYNEQFF. Based on the CDR3 plus reference TRBV7-6 and TRBJ2-1, the full variable domain is GAGVSQSPRYKVTKRGQDVALRCDPISGHVSLYWYRQALGQGPEFLTYFNYEAQQDKSGLPNDRFSAERPEGSISTLTIQRTEQRDSAMYRCASSLVGGSYNEQFFGPGTRLTVL.

This clone showed up just a few times. V gene TRBV19 combines with J gene TRBJ2-7; D is ambiguous. V lost 6 bases to trimming and J lost 3 bases, with 12 bases between them. CDR3 size: 13 residues. Germline V gene data show CDR1 as LNHDA and CDR2 as SQIVND (reference sequence). CDR3 region: CASSTGPVYEQYF. The CDR3 coding sequence is TGTGCCAGTAGCACCGGACCTGTCTACGAGCAGTACTTC.

The chain links TRBV11-3 to TRBJ2-2; unclear D gene. Trimming took off 5 bases at V and 6 bases at J, with 7 bases between the two ends. The germline V gene encodes CDR1 SGHNT and CDR2 YENEEA. The length of the CDR3 is 12 residues. This CDR3 is CASSLVPGELFF. The CDR3 nucleotides are TGTGCCAGCAGCCTAGTCCCCGGGGAGCTGTTTTTT.

This chain connects TRBV5-1 to TRBJ2-2; 7 bases agree with TRBD1. The CDR3 runs 16 residues. V was pared by 3 bases and J by 5 bases, with 10 bases of the junction left unmatched. The germline V gene encodes CDR1 SGHRS and CDR2 YFSETQ. CDR3 sequence reads: CASSWSGTASTGELFF. CDR3 bases: TGCGCCAGCAGCTGGTCCGGGACAGCATCTACCGGGGAGCTGTTTTTT.

The V gene is TRBV6-1, the J gene TRBJ1-1, with D perhaps matching TRBD1 (5 bases). Between the trimmed V and J ends, which lost 11 bases and 6 bases, there was a span of 19 bases. The CDR3 sequence is 13 residues long. Germline values: CDR1 MNHNS, CDR2 SASEGT. The CDR3, as DNA: TGTGCCGGGGGGGAGGGAGGAATCGCTGAAGCTTTCTTT. This encodes CAGGEGGIAEAFF.